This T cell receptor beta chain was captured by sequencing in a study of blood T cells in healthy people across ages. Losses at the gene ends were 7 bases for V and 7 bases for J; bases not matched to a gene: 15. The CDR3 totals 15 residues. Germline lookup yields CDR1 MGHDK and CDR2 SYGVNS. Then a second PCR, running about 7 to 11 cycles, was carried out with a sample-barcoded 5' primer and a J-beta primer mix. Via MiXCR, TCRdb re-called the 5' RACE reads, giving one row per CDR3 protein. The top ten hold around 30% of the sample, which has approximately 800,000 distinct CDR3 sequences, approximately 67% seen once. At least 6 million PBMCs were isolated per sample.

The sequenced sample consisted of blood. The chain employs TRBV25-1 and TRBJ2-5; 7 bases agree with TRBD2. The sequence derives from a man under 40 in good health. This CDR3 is CASIAGPLAERTQYF. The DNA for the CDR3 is TGTGCCAGCATAGCCGGACCCCTAGCGGAAAGGACCCAGTACTTC.